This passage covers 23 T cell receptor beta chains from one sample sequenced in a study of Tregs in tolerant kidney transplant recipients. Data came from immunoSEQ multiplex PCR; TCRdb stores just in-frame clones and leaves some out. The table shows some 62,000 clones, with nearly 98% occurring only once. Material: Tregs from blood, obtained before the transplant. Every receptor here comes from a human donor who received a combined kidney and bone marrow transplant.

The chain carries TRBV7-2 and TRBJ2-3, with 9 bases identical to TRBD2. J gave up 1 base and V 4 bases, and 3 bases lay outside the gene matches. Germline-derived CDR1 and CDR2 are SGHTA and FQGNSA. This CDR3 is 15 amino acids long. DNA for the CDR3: TGTGCCAGCAGCTGGCGGACTAGCGGCACAGATACGCAGTATTTT. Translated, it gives CASSWRTSGTDTQYF. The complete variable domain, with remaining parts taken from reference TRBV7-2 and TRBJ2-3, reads GAGVSQSPSNKVTEKGKDVELRCDPISGHTALYWYRQSLGQGLEFLIYFQGNSAPDKSGLPSDRFSAERTGGSVSTLTIQRTQQEDSAVYLCASSWRTSGTDTQYFGPGTRLTVL.

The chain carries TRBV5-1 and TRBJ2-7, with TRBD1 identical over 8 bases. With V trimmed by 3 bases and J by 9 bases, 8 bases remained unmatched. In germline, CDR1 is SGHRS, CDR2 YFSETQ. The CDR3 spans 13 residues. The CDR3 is CASSSPGGAGQYF. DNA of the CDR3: TGCGCCAGCAGCTCGCCAGGGGGCGCGGGGCAGTACTTC.

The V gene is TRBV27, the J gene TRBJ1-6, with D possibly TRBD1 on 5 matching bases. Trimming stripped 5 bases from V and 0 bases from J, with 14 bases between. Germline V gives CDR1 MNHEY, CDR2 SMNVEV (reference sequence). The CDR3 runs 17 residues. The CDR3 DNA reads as TGTGCCAGCAGTACCCACAGGCGGAGCTCCTATAATTCACCCCTCCACTTT. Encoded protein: CASSTHRRSSYNSPLHF.

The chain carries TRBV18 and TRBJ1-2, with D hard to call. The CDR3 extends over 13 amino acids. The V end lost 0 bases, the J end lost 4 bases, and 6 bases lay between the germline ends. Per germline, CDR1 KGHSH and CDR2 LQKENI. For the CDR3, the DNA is TGTGCCAGCTCACCACCGGCAGGCTATGGCTACACCTTC. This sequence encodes CASSPPAGYGYTF.

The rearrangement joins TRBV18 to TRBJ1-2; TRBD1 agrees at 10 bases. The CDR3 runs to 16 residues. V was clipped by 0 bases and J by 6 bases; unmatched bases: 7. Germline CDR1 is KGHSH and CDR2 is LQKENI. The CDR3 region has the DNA TGTGCCAGCTCACCACCATCGCGACAGGGGGCGCATGGCTACACCTTC. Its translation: CASSPPSRQGAHGYTF.

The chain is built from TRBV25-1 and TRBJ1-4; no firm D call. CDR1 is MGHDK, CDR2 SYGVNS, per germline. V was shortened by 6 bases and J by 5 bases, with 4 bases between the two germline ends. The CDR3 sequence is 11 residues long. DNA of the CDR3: TGTGCCAGCAGCAGGAATGAAAAACTGTTTTTT. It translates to CASSRNEKLFF.

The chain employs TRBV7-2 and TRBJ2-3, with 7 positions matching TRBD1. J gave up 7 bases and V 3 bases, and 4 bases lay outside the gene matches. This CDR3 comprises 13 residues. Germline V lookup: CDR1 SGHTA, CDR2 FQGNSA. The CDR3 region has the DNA TGTGCCAGCAGCTTCGGACAGGCCAATACGCAGTATTTT. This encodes CASSFGQANTQYF.

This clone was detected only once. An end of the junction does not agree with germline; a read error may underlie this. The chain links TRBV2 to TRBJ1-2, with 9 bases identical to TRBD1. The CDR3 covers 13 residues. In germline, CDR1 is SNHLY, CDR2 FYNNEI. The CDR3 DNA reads TGTGCCAGCAGACAGGGGGCTAATTATGGCTACACCTTC. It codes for CASRQGANYGYTF.

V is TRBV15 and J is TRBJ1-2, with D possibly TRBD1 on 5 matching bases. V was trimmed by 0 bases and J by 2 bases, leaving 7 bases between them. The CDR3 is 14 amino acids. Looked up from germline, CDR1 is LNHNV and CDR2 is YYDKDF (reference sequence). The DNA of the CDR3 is TGTGCCACCAGCAGAGAGACAGCAAACTATGGCTACACCTTC. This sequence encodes CATSRETANYGYTF.

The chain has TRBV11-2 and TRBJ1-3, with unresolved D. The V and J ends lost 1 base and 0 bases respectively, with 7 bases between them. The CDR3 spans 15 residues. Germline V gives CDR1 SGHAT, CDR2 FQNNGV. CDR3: CASSLVQVSGNTIYF. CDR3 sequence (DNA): TGTGCCAGCAGCTTAGTCCAGGTCTCTGGAAACACCATATATTTT.

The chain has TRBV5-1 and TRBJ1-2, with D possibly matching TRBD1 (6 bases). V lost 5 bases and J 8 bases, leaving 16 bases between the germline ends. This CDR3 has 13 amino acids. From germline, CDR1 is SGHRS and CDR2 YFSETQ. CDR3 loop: CASREEGVEGYTF. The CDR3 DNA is TGCGCCAGCAGAGAAGAGGGGGTAGAAGGCTACACCTTC.

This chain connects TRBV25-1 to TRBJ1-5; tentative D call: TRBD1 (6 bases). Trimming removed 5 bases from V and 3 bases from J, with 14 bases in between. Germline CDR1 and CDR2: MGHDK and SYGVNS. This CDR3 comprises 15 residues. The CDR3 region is CASSRQASHNQPQHF. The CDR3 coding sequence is TGTGCCAGCAGTCGACAGGCTTCACACAATCAGCCCCAGCATTTT.

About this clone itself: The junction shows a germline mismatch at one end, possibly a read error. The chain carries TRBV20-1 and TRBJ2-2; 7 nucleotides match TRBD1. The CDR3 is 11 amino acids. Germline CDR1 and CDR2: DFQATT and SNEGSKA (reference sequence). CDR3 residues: CSARTSDRVIF. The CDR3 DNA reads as TGCAGTGCTAGAACATCAGACAGGGTAATTTTT.

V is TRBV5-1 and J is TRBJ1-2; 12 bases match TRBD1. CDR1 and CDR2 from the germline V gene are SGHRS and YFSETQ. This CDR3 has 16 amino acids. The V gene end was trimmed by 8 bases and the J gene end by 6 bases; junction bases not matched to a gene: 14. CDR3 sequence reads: CASRGQGANFLHGYTF. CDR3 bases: TGCGCCAGTAGGGGACAGGGGGCAAATTTCTTGCATGGCTACACCTTC.

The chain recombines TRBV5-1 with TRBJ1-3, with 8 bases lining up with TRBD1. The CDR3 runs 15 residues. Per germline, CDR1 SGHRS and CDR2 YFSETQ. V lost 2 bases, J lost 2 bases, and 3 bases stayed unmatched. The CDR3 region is CASSLDRGAGNTIYF. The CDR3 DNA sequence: TGCGCCAGCAGCTTAGACAGGGGTGCTGGAAACACCATATATTTT. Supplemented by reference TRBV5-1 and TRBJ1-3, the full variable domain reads KAGVTQTPRYLIKTRGQQVTLSCSPISGHRSVSWYQQTPGQGLQFLFEYFSETQRNKGNFPGRFSGRQFSNSRSEMNVSTLELGDSALYLCASSLDRGAGNTIYFGEGSWLTVV.

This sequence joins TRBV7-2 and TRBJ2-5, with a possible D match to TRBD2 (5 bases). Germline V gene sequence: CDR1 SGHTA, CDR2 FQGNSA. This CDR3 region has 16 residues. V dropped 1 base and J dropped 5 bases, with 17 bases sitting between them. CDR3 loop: CASSLVGLALRETQYF. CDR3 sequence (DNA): TGTGCCAGCAGCTTAGTAGGCCTAGCCCTCCGGGAGACCCAGTACTTC.

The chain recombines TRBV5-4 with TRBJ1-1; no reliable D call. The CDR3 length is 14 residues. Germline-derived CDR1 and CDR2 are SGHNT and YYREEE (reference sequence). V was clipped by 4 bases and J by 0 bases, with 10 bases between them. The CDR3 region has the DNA TGTGCCAGCAGCCGGAGTACCTTGAACACTGAAGCTTTCTTT. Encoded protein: CASSRSTLNTEAFF.

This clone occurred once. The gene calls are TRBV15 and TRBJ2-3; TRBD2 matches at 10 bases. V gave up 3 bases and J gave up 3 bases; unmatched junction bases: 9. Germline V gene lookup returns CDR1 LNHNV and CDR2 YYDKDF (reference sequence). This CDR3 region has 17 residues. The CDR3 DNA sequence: TGTGCCACCAGCAGGTCCAGGGCTAGCGGGAGTACAGATACGCAGTATTTT. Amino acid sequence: CATSRSRASGSTDTQYF.

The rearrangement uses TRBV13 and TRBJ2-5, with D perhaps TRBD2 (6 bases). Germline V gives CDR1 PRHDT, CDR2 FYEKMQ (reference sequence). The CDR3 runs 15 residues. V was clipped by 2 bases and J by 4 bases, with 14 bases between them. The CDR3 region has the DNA TGTGCCAGCAGCTTAATCCAGGGACTTACAGAGACCCAGTACTTC. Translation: CASSLIQGLTETQYF.

CDR3 region: CASSRRSSGAPQETQYF. CDR3 bases: TGCGCCAGCAGCCGCCGGAGTAGCGGGGCCCCCCAAGAGACCCAGTACTTC. The chain employs TRBV5-1 and TRBJ2-5; 8 bases map to TRBD2. Germline V lookup: CDR1 SGHRS, CDR2 YFSETQ. Trimming removed 4 bases from V and 1 base from J; junction bases left unmatched: 12. CDR3 length: 17 amino acids.

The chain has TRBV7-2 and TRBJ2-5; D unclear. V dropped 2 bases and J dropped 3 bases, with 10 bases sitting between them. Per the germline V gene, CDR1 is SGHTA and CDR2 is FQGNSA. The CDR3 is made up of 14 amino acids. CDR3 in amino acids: CASSLSWHEETQYF. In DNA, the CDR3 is TGTGCCAGCAGCTTATCTTGGCATGAAGAGACCCAGTACTTC.

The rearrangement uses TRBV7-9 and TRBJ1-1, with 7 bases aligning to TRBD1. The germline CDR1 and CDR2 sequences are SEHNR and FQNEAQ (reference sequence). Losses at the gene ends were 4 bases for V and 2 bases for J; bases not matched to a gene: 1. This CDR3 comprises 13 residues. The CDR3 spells CASSYRGNTEAFF. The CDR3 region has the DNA TGTGCCAGCAGCTACAGGGGAAACACTGAAGCTTTCTTT.

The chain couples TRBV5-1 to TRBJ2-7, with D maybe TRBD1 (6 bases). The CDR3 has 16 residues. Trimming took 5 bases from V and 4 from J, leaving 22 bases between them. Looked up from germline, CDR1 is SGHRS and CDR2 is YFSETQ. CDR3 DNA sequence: TGCGCCAGCAGATTAGGGGGTTTAGGCAGGGCTTACGAGCAGTACTTC. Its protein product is CASRLGGLGRAYEQYF.